This entry describes one TCR beta chain. The sample holds a few counts of this clonotype. What this receptor recognizes is not known. No much larger clone is present one base from it, and per-base qualities are unavailable. The sample comes from a study of T cell repertoires in cytomegalovirus infection (dated 2019 in TCRdb). Context from the whole study: Peptide stimulations targeted recently identified HLA-C-restricted CMV epitopes, whose presentation resists viral immunomodulation, together with well-studied HLA-B-restricted epitopes. Donor HLA type was relevant to the analysis, as public TCR beta signatures indicated carriage of CMV infection together with the matching HLA type.

The full study reports these points: Cumulative frequency of public TCR beta family members discriminated carriers of CMV infection plus the relevant HLA type in this cohort and an independent 352-donor cohort. In the ex vivo response, HLA-C-restricted CMV-specific TCR beta clonotypes were dominant, and in two of eight donors the single most frequent clonotype came from this HLA-C-restricted group.

The sample's treatment or condition label is to be understood as: in vitro stimulation with specific CMV peptide epitopes to enrich CMV-specific T cells. Data came from an Illumina HiSeq 1500. TCRdb redid the processing of the public reads, applying fastp at Q25 and MiXCR, and retained in-frame beta chains. Identical CDR3 protein sequences are pooled into one entry, listed with their most common genes and DNA. The sample table contains nearly 700,000 distinct CDR3 sequences; only one count was recorded for roughly a third of them. The top ten constitute 15% to 20% of the sample. CDR1 and CDR2 are read off the germline V gene (reference sequence) as SGHNT and YYREEE. Measured from the cysteine to the phenylalanine, the CDR3 is 14 residues long. The read is trimmed to its CDR3 DNA, 42 bases read in frame from base 1. Here V drops 2 bases and J drops 5 bases, and the junction holds 6 bases not matched to any gene.

The sequence is built from TRBV5-4 and TRBJ2-7, and 8 junction bases match TRBD2. The source was cultured PBMCs, collected from culture after CMV antigen stimulation. The clonotype comes from a human donor in good health (CMV status not recorded). Some clones in this sample may be carry-over from other donors' samples. The nucleotides are TGTGCCAGCAGCTTCGGGGGGGGATTGGACGAGCAGTACTTC. It translates to CASSFGGGLDEQYF. The reference TRBV5-4 and TRBJ2-7 proteins fill in what lies around the CDR3, so the full variable domain reads ETGVTQSPTHLIKTRGQQVTLRCSSQSGHNTVSWYQQALGQGPQFIFQYYREEENGRGNFPPRFSGLQFPNYSSELNVNALELDDSALYLCASSFGGGLDEQYFGPGTRLTVT.